This T cell receptor beta chain was recorded in a study of cytomegalovirus exposure and HLA in healthy donors. Overall study results and limits: Cytomegalovirus-associated status was assigned to about 160 TCR beta chains.

In its sample, this clone was seen once. Antigen specificity is unknown. The study drew the donors from its approximately 110-subject validation cohort, separate from the approximately 670-subject first cohort. Sequencing was performed with immunoSEQ multiplex PCR; in TCRdb, only in-frame clones are kept and a portion is missing. The sample holds about 200,000 clones, around 86% seen once. CDR1 is MDHEN and CDR2 is SYDVKM in the germline V gene. V was trimmed by 5 bases and J by 3 bases, leaving 11 bases between them. This CDR3 has 13 residues. The chain has TRBV28 and TRBJ2-7; weak D call: TRBD1 (8 bases). The receptor's source is a woman aged 18-30 years in good health and CMV-seropositive. The sequencing input was PBMCs. The CDR3 region is CASSNRGGYEQYF. For the CDR3, the DNA is TGTGCCAGCAGTAACAGGGGGGGCTACGAGCAGTACTTC.